Shown below are 3 T cell receptor beta chains from a single sample sequenced in a study of early T cells in non-severe SARS-CoV-2 infection. TCRdb reprocessed the 5' RACE reads with MiXCR, giving one entry per CDR3 protein. The sample consists of more than 80,000 distinct CDR3 sequences, approximately 14% of them appearing once. What was sequenced was whole blood. These receptors were collected from an adult who was a healthcare worker with PCR-confirmed SARS-CoV-2 infection or an uninfected control (not recorded which).

The chain recombines TRBV28 with TRBJ1-3; TRBD1 might be the D (6 bases). The CDR3 runs 13 residues. CDR1 is MDHEN and CDR2 is SYDVKM in the germline V gene. Trimming removed 6 bases at V and 5 bases at J, with 11 bases between. The CDR3 region is CASRLGQRNTIYF. CDR3 nucleotide sequence: TGTGCCAGCAGACTAGGACAGCGAAACACCATATATTTT.

The chain has TRBV29-1 and TRBJ1-5; TRBD1 might be the D (5 bases). Germline V gene sequence: CDR1 SQVTM, CDR2 ANQGSEA. Trimming cost V 5 bases and J 1 base, with 6 bases left between them. The CDR3 runs 12 residues. The chain's CDR3 is CSVRGSNQPQHF. CDR3 nucleotide sequence: TGCAGCGTTCGGGGGAGCAATCAGCCCCAGCATTTT. The full variable domain, completed using reference TRBV29-1 and TRBJ1-5, is SAVISQKPSRDICQRGTSLTIQCQVDSQVTMMFWYRQQPGQSLTLIATANQGSEATYESGFVIDKFPISRPNLTFSTLTVSNMSPEDSSIYLCSVRGSNQPQHFGDGTRLSIL.

This clonotype came up a few times. The chain links TRBV20-1 to TRBJ1-1; TRBD1 aligns across 9 bases. Per germline, CDR1 DFQATT and CDR2 SNEGSKA (reference sequence). The CDR3 is made up of 12 amino acids. V was pared by 7 bases and J by 0 bases, with 0 bases of the junction left unmatched. CDR3 nucleotides: TGCAGTGGGGACAGGGTGAACACTGAAGCTTTCTTT. Translating gives CSGDRVNTEAFF.